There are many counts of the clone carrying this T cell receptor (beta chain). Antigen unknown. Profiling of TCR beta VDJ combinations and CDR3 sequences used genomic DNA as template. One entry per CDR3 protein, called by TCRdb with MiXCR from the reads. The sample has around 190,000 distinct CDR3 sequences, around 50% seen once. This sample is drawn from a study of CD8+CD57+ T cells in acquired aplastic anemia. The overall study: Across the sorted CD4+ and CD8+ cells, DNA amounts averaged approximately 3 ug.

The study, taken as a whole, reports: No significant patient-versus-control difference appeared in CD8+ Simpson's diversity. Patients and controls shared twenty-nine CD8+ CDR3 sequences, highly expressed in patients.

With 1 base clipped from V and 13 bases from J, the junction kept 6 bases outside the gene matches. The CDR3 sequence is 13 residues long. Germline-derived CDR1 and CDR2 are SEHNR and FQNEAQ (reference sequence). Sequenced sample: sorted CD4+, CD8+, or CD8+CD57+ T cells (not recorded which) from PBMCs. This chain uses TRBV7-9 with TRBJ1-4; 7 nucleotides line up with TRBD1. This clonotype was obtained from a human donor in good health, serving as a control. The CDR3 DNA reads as TGTGCCAGCAGCTTAGGGGGGGGACAGAGACTGTTTTTT. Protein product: CASSLGGGQRLFF.